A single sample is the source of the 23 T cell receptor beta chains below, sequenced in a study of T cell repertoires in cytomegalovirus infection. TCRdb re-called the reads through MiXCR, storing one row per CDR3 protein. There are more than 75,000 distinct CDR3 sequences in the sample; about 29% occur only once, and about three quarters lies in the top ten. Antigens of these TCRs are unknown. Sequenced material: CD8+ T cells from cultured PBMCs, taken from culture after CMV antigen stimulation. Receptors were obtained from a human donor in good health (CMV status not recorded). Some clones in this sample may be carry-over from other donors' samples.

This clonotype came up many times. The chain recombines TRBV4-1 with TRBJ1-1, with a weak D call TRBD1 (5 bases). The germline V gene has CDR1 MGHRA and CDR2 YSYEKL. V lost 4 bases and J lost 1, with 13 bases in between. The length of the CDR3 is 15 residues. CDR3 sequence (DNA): TGCGCCAGCAGCCCTATGGGGCAGGGGAACACTGAAGCTTTCTTT. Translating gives CASSPMGQGNTEAFF.

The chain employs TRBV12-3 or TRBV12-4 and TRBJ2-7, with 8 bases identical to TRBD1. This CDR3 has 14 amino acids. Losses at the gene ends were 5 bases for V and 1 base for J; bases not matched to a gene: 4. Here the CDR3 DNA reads TGTGCCAGCAGTCCGACAGGGGCTTCCTACGAGCAGTACTTC. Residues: CASSPTGASYEQYF.

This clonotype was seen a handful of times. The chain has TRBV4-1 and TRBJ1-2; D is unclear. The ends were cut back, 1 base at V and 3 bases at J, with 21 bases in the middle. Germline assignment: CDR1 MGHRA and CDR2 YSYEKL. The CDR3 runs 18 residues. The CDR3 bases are TGCGCCAGCAGCCAAGTGCCGGTGGGCAGCATGTTTGACTATGGCTACACCTTC. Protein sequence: CASSQVPVGSMFDYGYTF.

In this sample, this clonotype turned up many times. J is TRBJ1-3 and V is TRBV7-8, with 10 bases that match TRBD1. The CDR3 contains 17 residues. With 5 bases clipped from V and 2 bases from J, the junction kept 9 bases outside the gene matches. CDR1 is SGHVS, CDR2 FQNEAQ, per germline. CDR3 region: CASSPASGQGAGNTIYF. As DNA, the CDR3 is TGTGCCAGCAGCCCCGCCTCTGGACAGGGGGCTGGAAACACCATATATTTT.

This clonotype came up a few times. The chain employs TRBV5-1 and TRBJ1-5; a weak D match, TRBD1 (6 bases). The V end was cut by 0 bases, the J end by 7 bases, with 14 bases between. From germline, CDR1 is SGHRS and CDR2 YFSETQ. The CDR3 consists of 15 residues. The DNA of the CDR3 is TGCGCCAGCAGCTTGGAGACAGGACCTGGGCAGCCCCAGCATTTT. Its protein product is CASSLETGPGQPQHF.

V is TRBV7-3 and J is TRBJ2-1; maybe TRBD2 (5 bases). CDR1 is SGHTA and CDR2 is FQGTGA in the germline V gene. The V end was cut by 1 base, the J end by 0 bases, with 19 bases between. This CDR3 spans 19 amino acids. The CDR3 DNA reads TGTGCCAGCAGCTTAAAAGATCGCGGCCTTAGCGACTCCTACAATGAGCAGTTCTTC. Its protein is CASSLKDRGLSDSYNEQFF.

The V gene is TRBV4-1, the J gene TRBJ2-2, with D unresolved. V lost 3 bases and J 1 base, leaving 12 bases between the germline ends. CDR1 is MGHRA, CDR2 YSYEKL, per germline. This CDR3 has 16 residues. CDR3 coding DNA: TGCGCCAGCAGCCAGTTCGACTCCGGGAACACCGGGGAGCTGTTTTTT. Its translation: CASSQFDSGNTGELFF.

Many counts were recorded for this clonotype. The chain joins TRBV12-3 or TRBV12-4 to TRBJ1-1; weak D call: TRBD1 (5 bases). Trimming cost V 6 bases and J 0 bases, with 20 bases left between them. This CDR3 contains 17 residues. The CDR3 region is CASREMGPVVMNTEAFF. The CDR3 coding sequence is TGTGCCAGCAGAGAAATGGGACCGGTAGTCATGAACACTGAAGCTTTCTTT.

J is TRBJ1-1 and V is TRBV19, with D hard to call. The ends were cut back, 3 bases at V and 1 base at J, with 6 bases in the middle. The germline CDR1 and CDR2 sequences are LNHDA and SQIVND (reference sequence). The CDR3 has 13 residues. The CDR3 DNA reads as TGTGCCAGTAGTATGGGCGAGAACACTGAAGCTTTCTTT. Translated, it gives CASSMGENTEAFF.

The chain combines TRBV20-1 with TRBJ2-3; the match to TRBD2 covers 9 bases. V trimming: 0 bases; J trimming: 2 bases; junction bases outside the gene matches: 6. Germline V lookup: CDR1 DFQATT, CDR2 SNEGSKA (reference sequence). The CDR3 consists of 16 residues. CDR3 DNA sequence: TGCAGTGCTAGAGATCTTAGCGGGGGCTCCACAGATACGCAGTATTTT. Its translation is CSARDLSGGSTDTQYF.

The CDR3 nucleotides read TGTGCCAGCAGCTCAGCCCGCGGGGGGGCGGGAGAGCAGTTCTTC. Its protein is CASSSARGGAGEQFF. The V and J genes are TRBV7-9 and TRBJ2-1, with TRBD2 identical over 9 bases. Unmatched junction bases numbered 11, after V lost 4 bases and J lost 10 bases. Germline V CDR1 and CDR2: SEHNR, FQNEAQ (reference sequence). The CDR3 totals 15 residues. Looking up the rest from reference TRBV7-9 and TRBJ2-1 gives the full variable domain: DTGVSQNPRHKITKRGQNVTFRCDPISEHNRLYWYRQTLGQGPEFLTYFQNEAQLEKSRLLSDRFSAERPKGSFSTLEIQRTEQGDSAMYLCASSSARGGAGEQFFGPGTRLTVL.

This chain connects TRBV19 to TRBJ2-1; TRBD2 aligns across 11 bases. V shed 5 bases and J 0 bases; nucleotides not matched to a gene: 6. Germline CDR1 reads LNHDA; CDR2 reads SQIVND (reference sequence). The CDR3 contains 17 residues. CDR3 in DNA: TGTGCCAGTAGTCCGTCTAGCGGGGGGTTCTCCTACAATGAGCAGTTCTTC. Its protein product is CASSPSSGGFSYNEQFF. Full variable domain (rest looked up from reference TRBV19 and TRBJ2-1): DGGITQSPKYLFRKEGQNVTLSCEQNLNHDAMYWYRQDPGQGLRLIYYSQIVNDFQKGDIAEGYSVSREKKESFPLTVTSAQKNPTAFYLCASSPSSGGFSYNEQFFGPGTRLTVL.

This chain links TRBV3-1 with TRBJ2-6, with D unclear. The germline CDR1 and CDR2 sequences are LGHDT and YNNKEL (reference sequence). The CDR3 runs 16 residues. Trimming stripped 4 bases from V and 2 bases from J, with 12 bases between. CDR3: CASSPLIGAGANVLTF. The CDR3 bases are TGTGCCAGCAGCCCCCTAATTGGGGCTGGGGCCAACGTCCTGACTTTC.

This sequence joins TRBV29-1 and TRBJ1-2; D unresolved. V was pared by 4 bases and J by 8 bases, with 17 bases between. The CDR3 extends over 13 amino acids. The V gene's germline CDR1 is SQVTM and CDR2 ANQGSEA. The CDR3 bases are TGCAGCGTTGTACCCCAAATCCAACCCGGCTACACCTTC. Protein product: CSVVPQIQPGYTF. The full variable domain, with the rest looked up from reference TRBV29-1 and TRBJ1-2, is SAVISQKPSRDICQRGTSLTIQCQVDSQVTMMFWYRQQPGQSLTLIATANQGSEATYESGFVIDKFPISRPNLTFSTLTVSNMSPEDSSIYLCSVVPQIQPGYTFGSGTRLTVV.

CDR3 sequence (DNA): TGTGCCAGCAGCTCCCTTGGGGGTCAGCCCCAGCATTTT. Translated, it gives CASSSLGGQPQHF. The V call is TRBV7-9, the J call TRBJ1-5, with D perhaps TRBD1 (5 bases). Germline CDR1 reads SEHNR; CDR2 reads FQNEAQ (reference sequence). V was clipped by 4 bases and J by 6 bases, with 10 bases between them. The CDR3 is 13 residues long.

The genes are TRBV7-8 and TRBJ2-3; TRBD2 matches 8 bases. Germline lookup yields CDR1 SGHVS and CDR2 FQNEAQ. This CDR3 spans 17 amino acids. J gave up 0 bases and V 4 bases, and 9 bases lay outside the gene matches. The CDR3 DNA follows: TGTGCCAGCAGCTCCCCCGCGGCTAGCGGGAGCACAGATACGCAGTATTTT. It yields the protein CASSSPAASGSTDTQYF.

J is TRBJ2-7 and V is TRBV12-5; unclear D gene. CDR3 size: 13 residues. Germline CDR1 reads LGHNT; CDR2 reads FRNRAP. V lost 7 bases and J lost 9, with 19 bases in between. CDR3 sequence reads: CASELSLTLGQYF. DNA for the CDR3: TGTGCTAGTGAGCTGTCCCTCACCCTCGGGCAGTACTTC.

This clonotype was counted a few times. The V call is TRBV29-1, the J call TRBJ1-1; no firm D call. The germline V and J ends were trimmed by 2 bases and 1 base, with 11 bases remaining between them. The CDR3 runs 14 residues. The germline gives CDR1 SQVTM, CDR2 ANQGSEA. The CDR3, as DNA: TGCAGCGTTGAAATGGGATTCGGGAACACTGAAGCTTTCTTT. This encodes CSVEMGFGNTEAFF.

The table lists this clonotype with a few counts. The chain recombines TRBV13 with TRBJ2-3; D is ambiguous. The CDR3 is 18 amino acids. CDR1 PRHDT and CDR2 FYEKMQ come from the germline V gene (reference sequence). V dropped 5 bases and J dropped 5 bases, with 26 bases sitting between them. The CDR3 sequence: CASSGLLTGSAFIDTQYF. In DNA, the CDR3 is TGTGCCAGCAGCGGCCTACTAACCGGGTCAGCATTCATAGATACGCAGTATTTT.

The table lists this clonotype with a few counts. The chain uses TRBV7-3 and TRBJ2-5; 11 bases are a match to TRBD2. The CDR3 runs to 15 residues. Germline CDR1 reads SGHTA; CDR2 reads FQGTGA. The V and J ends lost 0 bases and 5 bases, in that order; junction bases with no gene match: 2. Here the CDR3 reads CASSLTSGGGETQYF. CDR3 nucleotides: TGTGCCAGCAGCTTAACTAGCGGGGGGGGTGAGACCCAGTACTTC.

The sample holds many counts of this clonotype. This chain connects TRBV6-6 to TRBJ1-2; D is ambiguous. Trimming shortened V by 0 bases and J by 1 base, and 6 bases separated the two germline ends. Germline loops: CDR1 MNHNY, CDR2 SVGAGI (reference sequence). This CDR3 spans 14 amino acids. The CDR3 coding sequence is TGTGCCAGCAGTTACTCTGAGGGTAACTATGGCTACACCTTC. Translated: CASSYSEGNYGYTF.

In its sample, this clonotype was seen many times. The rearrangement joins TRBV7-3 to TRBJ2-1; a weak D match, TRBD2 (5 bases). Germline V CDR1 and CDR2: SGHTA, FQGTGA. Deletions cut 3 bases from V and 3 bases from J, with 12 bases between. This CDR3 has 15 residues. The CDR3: CASSFFPGSYNEQFF. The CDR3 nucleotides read TGTGCCAGCAGCTTTTTTCCGGGGAGCTACAATGAGCAGTTCTTC. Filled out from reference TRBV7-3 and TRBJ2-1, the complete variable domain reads GAGVSQTPSNKVTEKGKYVELRCDPISGHTALYWYRQSLGQGPEFLIYFQGTGAADDSGLPNDRFFAVRPEGSVSTLKIQRTERGDSAVYLCASSFFPGSYNEQFFGPGTRLTVL.

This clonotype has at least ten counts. The CDR3: CASSFPGATGNTIYF. The DNA for the CDR3 is TGTGCCAGCAGCTTTCCGGGGGCGACTGGAAACACCATATATTTT. This chain connects TRBV7-2 to TRBJ1-3; the D gene is possibly TRBD1 (6 bases). Germline values: CDR1 SGHTA, CDR2 FQGNSA. The CDR3 is 15 amino acids. V gave up 3 bases and J gave up 2 bases, with 11 bases separating them.